This record looks at one T cell receptor beta chain sequence and its context. Its specific antigen is unknown. Base qualities are missing; no much larger clone stands one base away. The data stem from a study of blood T cell repertoires in COVID-19 (dated by TCRdb to 2020 to 2021). For the study in its entirety: Samples covering the acute and convalescent phases of COVID-19 were provided by collaborators in the United States, Italy and Spain. The material from the prospective study consisted of cDNA or gDNA derived from T cells, B-cell-depleted T cells, or PBMCs. Deeply sampled blood TCRbeta repertoires from subjects exposed to, actively infected with, or recovered from COVID-19 were included in the dataset. The repertoires were made available in a free public database intended to serve as a resource for research on the immune response to SARS-CoV-2. Samples came from the ongoing ImmuneRACE study (first 160 participants) plus 1,254 subjects from 6 global collaborators. A de-identified subject ID, COVID-19 status, age in years and sex were almost always included in the sample metadata. Where available, HLA class I and class II types were obtained from metadata supplied by the sample provider rather than from assay-based typing.

The collaborating institutions used their own protocols to collect whole blood in K2EDTA tubes. For TCRbeta analysis, collaborator samples were shipped as frozen whole blood, as isolated PBMCs, or as DNA extracted from either sample type. On the study overall, not on this receptor specifically: The quantity of clinical and demographic metadata differed by source and by participant and was supplied without curation.

The immunoSEQ Assay, a bias-controlled multiplex PCR, was used to amplify TCRbeta CDR3 regions from genomic DNA. From the authors' description of their analysis: Within the assay, amplification of reference gene primers was used to estimate how many nucleated cells each sample contained. Sequence reads were collapsed and filtered to measure the absolute abundance of every unique TCRbeta CDR3 rearrangement. For each sample, productive Simpson clonality was calculated as the square root of Simpson's diversity index over productive rearrangements. TCRdb obtained this table from immuneACCESS and retained in-frame rearrangements with V and J assigned. These tables miss some clones; where compared with another copy, unresolved V genes account for less than half of the shortfall, and the remainder is unexplained. V and J calls and clone size come straight from that table; D and trimming were deduced from the DNA. Recorded for this sample are over 150,000 clones; roughly 86% of them occurred a single time. The ten largest make up 2.5% to 3% of the sample.

Measured from the cysteine to the phenylalanine, the CDR3 is 16 residues long. Only the CDR3 DNA stays, 48 bases, in frame from base 1. Trimmed from V: 4 bases; trimmed from J: 4 bases; junction bases lacking a gene match: 10. According to the germline V gene, CDR1 reads SGHRS and CDR2 reads YFSETQ. The rearrangement joined TRBV5-1 to TRBJ2-2; TRBD1 matches 7 bases in the middle. Sequencing was performed on peripheral blood. The receptor's source is a man aged 35-49 years with active or convalescent COVID-19. The nucleotides are TGCGCCAGCAGCCCATGGACAGGCGCCTTCACCGGGGAGCTGTTTTTT. Its translation is CASSPWTGAFTGELFF.